Presented here are 3 T cell receptor beta chains from one specimen sequenced in a study of blood T cells in healthy people across ages. A second PCR of roughly 6 to 12 cycles used a sample-barcoded 5' primer and a J-beta primer mix. TCRdb reprocessed the 5' RACE reads via MiXCR and lists one record per CDR3 protein. The data show over 500,000 distinct CDR3 sequences, around 27% seen once. The data were also submitted as part of a second study, on T cells of mothers and their children.

The specimen was blood. Source of these receptors: a boy between 2 and 10 years old in good health.

The table lists this clonotype with a count of one. The rearrangement uses TRBV10-2 and TRBJ1-2; 10 positions agree with TRBD1. Per germline, CDR1 WSHSY and CDR2 SAAADI. V dropped 2 bases and J dropped 8; count of bases not matched to a gene: 5. The CDR3 totals 14 residues. The CDR3 DNA reads as TGCGCCAGCAGTGAGCCCGACAGGGGGCGAGGCTACACCTTC. Translated: CASSEPDRGRGYTF.

The CDR3 DNA sequence: TGTGCCAGCAGCCAAGTTAGGGGGAAGGGCAACGAGCAGTACTTC. The encoded protein is CASSQVRGKGNEQYF. The chain links TRBV14 to TRBJ2-7; perhaps TRBD1 as D (6 bases). Germline CDR1 and CDR2: SGHDN and FVKESK. The CDR3 loop spans 15 amino acids. V lost 1 base to trimming and J lost 5 bases, with 15 bases between them.

Only a few counts were recorded for this clonotype. This chain links TRBV20-1 with TRBJ2-4; maybe TRBD2 (6 bases). V was cut by 6 bases and J by 9 bases, with 12 bases left in between. The CDR3 contains 11 residues. Germline CDR1 is DFQATT and CDR2 is SNEGSKA (reference sequence). CDR3 sequence reads: CSAPVSGIQYF. CDR3 DNA sequence: TGCAGTGCCCCCGTTAGCGGCATTCAGTACTTC.